This TCR beta chain appears in the sequencing data of a study of regulatory T cells in long-lasting Graves disease. The study, taken as a whole, reports: Having few samples may have compromised the accuracy.

This clonotype showed up many times. Its specificity is unknown. Libraries of TCR beta came from iRepertoire HTBI primers plus Arm-PCR of CDR3 regions. TCRdb re-called the multiplex PCR reads through MiXCR, storing one row per CDR3 protein. Of 400,000 to 450,000 distinct CDR3 sequences listed, around 17% are singletons. The time point was: newly diagnosed GD, antithyroid drugs for less than 3 months. PBMC-derived RNA was used for the TCR library. Diagnosis followed American Thyroid Association guidelines for Graves' disease. From germline, CDR1 is SNHLY and CDR2 FYNNEI. V shed 1 base and J shed 5 bases, with 14 bases lying between them. CDR3 length: 16 amino acids. The same data also went into a second study, on T cells in Graves' hyperthyroidism and ophthalmopathy. That report adds: Hyperthyroidism in the patients, aged 18 to 65, was newly diagnosed and under 2 months in duration. Blood held most thyroid clonotypes expanded above 0.001 frequency.

The V gene is TRBV2, the J gene TRBJ2-2; TRBD2 might be the D (6 bases). The TCR comes from a woman in her twenties or thirties with Graves disease. The sample in question was peripheral blood mononuclear cells (PBMCs), obtained at new diagnosis, from a patient treated with antithyroid drugs. In nucleotides, the CDR3 is TGTGCCAGCAGTGAAGAGGTCGGGAGTGTGACCGGGGAGCTGTTTTTT. Protein: CASSEEVGSVTGELFF.